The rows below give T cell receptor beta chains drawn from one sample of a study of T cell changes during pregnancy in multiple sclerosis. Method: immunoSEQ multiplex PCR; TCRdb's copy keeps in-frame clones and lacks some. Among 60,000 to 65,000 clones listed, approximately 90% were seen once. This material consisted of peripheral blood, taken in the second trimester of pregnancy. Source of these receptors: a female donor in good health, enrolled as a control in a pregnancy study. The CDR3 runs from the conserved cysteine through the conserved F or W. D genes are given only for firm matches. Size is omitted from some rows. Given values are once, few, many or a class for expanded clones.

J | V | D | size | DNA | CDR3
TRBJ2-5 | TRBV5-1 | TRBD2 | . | TGCGCCAGCAGCCCTGGGACTAGCGGGAGGAAAGAGACCCAGTACTTC | CASSPGTSGRKETQYF
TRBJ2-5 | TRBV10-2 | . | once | TGCGCCAGCACTCAAACAGGTTTACAAGAGACCCAGTACTTC | CASTQTGLQETQYF
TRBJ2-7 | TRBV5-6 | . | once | TGTGCCATCATCTACGAGCAGTACTTC | CAIIYEQYF
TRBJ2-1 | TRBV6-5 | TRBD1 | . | TGTGCCAGCAGTTGGGGGACAGCCTCCTACAATGAGCAGTTCTTC | CASSWGTASYNEQFF
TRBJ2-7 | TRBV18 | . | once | TGTGCCAGCTCACCAGGGCAGGGAACCTACGAGCAGTACTTC | CASSPGQGTYEQYF
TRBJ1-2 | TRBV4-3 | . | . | TGCGCCAGCAGCCAAGATCGGGGCTATGGCTACACCTTC | CASSQDRGYGYTF
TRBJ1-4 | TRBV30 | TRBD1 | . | TGTGCCTGGAGTTTCGGACAGGCGGTGAATGAAAAACTGTTTTTT | CAWSFGQAVNEKLFF
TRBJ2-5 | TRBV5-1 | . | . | TGCGCCAGCAGCTTCACGGGTCAAGAGACCCAGTACTTC | CASSFTGQETQYF
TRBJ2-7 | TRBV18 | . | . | TGTGCCAGCTCACCGCCGGGAGCCCCCTACGAGCAGTACTTC | CASSPPGAPYEQYF
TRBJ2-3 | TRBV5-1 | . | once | TGCGCCAGCAGCTCCCAGGGCACAGATACGCAGTATTTT | CASSSQGTDTQYF
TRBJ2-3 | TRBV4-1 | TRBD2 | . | TGCGCCAGCAGCCCCGGCACTAGCGGGGGGTATACGCAGTATTTT | CASSPGTSGGYTQYF
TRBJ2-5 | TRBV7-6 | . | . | TGTGCCAGCAGCTACAACCCCCCTCGGTTTAGCAACCAAGAGACCCAGTACTTC | CASSYNPPRFSNQETQYF
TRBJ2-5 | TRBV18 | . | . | TGTGCCAGCTCACCACCGGCGGGTAGTGAGACCCAGTACTTC | CASSPPAGSETQYF
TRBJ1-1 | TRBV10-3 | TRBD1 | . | TGTGCCATCACCGCAGGGGGTAGAATGAACACTGAAGCTTTCTTT | CAITAGGRMNTEAFF
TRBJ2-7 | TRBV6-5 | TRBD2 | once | TGTGCCAGCAGTTCCGGACTAGCGGGAGGGCCTGAGCAGTACTTC | CASSSGLAGGPEQYF
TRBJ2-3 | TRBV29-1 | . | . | TGCAGCGTTGACCGACGGGCAGATACGCAGTATTTT | CSVDRRADTQYF
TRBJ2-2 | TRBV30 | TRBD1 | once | TGTGCCTGGAGACTTGCGGACAGGAGAGCCGGGGAGCTGTTTTTT | CAWRLADRRAGELFF
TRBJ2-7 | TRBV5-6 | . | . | TGTGCCAGCAGCCCCGGGACTCCCTCCTACGAGCAGTACTTC | CASSPGTPSYEQYF
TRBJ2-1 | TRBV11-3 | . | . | TGTGCCAGCAGCTCTCAGGGCAATGAGCAGTTCTTC | CASSSQGNEQFF
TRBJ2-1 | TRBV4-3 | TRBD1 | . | TGCGCCAGCAGCCAAGAACCGCCAGGGGGCGAGGCTAGTAATGAGCAGTTCTTC | CASSQEPPGGEASNEQFF